These 5 T cell receptor beta chains were sequenced from one sample in a study of vaccination and CD4 T cells after COVID-19. Treatment meaning: roughly 10-day PBMC culture with coronavirus spike peptide pools or control peptides (ViraFEST assay). Cultured CD4+ T cells had their DNA profiled by the Oncomine TCR Beta short-read assay. TCRdb reanalysed the PCR reads using MiXCR and keeps one entry per CDR3 protein. The sample consists of roughly 14,000 distinct CDR3 sequences, roughly two fifths of them appearing once. For these TCRs, the target antigens are not known. Material: CD4+ T cells from blood, cultured in vitro, obtained before SARS-CoV-2 vaccination. The source is a human donor who had recovered from COVID-19.

In this sample, this clonotype turned up a few times. This chain joins TRBV2 and TRBJ1-5; 8 positions match TRBD1. V was clipped by 4 bases and J by 4 bases; unmatched bases: 0. CDR1 is SNHLY and CDR2 is FYNNEI in the germline V gene. The CDR3 length is 13 residues. The CDR3, as DNA: TGTGCCAGCAGTGGGACAGGGAATCAGCCCCAGCATTTT. As protein: CASSGTGNQPQHF.

The chain uses TRBV6-1 and TRBJ2-4, with D tentatively TRBD1 (7 bases). CDR3 length: 14 amino acids. The V gene lost 5 bases and the J gene lost 9 bases, with 17 bases spanning the gap. Germline CDR1 and CDR2: MNHNS and SASEGT. The CDR3 loop reads CASSRRGAVGIQYF. The CDR3 DNA is TGTGCCAGCAGTCGCAGGGGGGCGGTGGGCATTCAGTACTTC.

V usage is TRBV11-3 and J usage is TRBJ1-1; perhaps TRBD1 as D (5 bases). Trimming left V 5 bases short and J 3 bases short, with 13 bases between. CDR1 and CDR2 (germline): SGHNT, YENEEA. This CDR3 is 14 amino acids long. The CDR3 loop is CASSLGRGDTEAFF. The CDR3 DNA sequence: TGTGCCAGCAGCCTGGGGCGAGGGGACACTGAAGCTTTCTTT.

The chain uses TRBV28 and TRBJ2-7; 10 nucleotides align to TRBD1. In germline, CDR1 is MDHEN, CDR2 SYDVKM. This CDR3 contains 14 residues. V gave up 9 bases and J gave up 6 bases; unmatched junction bases: 11. CDR3: CASCRTGGLGEQYF. Written as DNA, the CDR3 is TGTGCCAGTTGCCGGACAGGGGGTCTGGGCGAGCAGTACTTC. Variable domain in full (rest from reference TRBV28 and TRBJ2-7): DVKVTQSSRYLVKRTGEKVFLECVQDMDHENMFWYRQDPGLGLRLIYFSYDVKMKEKGDIPEGYSVSREKKERFSLILESASTNQTSMYLCASCRTGGLGEQYFGPGTRLTVT.

J is TRBJ2-5 and V is TRBV27, with D perhaps matching TRBD2 (6 bases). V was pared by 5 bases and J by 2 bases, with 21 bases between. Germline V gene data show CDR1 as MNHEY and CDR2 as SMNVEV (reference sequence). This CDR3 is 17 amino acids long. CDR3 loop: CASSPIGSGVPQETQYF. The CDR3 DNA is TGTGCCAGCAGTCCCATAGGTTCGGGGGTCCCGCAAGAGACCCAGTACTTC.